This paragraph covers one TCR beta chain sequence. Its antigen is undetermined. The data originate from a study of response to subunit inactivated influenza vaccine. General study results and limits: Seasonal influenza vaccination, on each occasion, was suggested by the authors to recruit few new T cells.

TCRdb itself ran the RT-PCR reads through MiXCR, one entry per CDR3 protein. This sample carries 700,000 to 800,000 distinct CDR3 sequences, around 20% of them seen once, and the ten largest clones take 11%. The clonotype was recovered from a man over 45 who received an inactivated influenza vaccine. Material: PBMCs from blood, obtained more than 4 days after vaccination.

CDR3 residues: CASRQGIGYGTIYF. As DNA, the CDR3 is TGTGCCAGCAGACAGGGAATCGGGTACGGCACCATATATTTT. The chain employs TRBV12-3 or TRBV12-4 and TRBJ1-3; TRBD1 is a possible D gene (6 bases). This CDR3 spans 14 amino acids. V gave up 6 bases and J gave up 9 bases, with 18 bases separating them.